The clone carrying this TCR beta chain was seen once. Its antigen is not identified. The sample originates from a study of cytomegalovirus exposure and HLA in healthy donors. Study findings and constraints: Some highly shared sequence variants likely arose as a pipeline artifact. As a later analysis showed, a missense DCLRE1C variant was linked to trimming of TCR beta V- and J-genes.

Both 60 Vbeta primers and 13 Jbeta primers went into the PCR. Using immunoSEQ multiplex PCR, the repertoire was profiled, and TCRdb retains in-frame clones only, with some absent. The sample yields 90,000 to 150,000 clones, 75% to 80% seen once. The germline gives CDR1 SGHRS, CDR2 YFSETQ. CDR3 length: 17 amino acids. V lost 6 bases, J lost 0 bases, and 7 bases stayed unmatched. Donors counted as nominally healthy when sampled, yet unrecorded immune exposures were likely. Sequences were obtained from PBMCs. The sequence came from a woman aged 40 to 50 in good health and CMV-seropositive. This chain joins TRBV5-1 and TRBJ2-6; 9 bases fit TRBD1. DNA of the CDR3: TGCGCCAGCACGGGGGGACAGGGAACCTCTGGGGCCAACGTCCTGACTTTC. It translates to CASTGGQGTSGANVLTF.